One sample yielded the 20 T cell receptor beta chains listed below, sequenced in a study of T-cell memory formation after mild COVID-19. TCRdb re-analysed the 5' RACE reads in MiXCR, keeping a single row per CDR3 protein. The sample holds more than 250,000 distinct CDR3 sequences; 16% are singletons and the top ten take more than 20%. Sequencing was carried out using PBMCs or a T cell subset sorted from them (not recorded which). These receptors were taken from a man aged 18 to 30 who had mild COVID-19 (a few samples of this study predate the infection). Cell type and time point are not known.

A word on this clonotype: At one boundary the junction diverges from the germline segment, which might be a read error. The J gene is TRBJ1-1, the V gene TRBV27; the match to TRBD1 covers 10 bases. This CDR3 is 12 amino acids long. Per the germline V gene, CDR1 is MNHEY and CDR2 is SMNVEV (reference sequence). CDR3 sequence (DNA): TGTGCCAGCAGTCCCAGGGACAGGGGCCTGATCTTT. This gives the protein CASSPRDRGLIF.

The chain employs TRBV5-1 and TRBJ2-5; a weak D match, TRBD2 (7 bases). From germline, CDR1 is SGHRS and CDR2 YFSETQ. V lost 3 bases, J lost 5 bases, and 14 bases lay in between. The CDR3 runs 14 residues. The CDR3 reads CASSSGGPGETQYF. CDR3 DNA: TGCGCCAGCAGCTCCGGGGGGCCGGGGGAGACCCAGTACTTC.

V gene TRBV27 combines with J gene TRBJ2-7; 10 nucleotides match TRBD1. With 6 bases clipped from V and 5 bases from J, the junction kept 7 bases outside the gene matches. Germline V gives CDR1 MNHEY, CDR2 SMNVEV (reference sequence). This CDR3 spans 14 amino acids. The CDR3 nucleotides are TGTGCCAGCAGAAGAGACAGGGGGCAAGACGAGCAGTACTTC. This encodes CASRRDRGQDEQYF.

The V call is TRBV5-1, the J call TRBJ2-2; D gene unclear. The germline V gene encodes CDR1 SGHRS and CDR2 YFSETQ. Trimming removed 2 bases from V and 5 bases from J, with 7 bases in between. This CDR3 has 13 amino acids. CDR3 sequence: CASSFQVTGELFF. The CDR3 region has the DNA TGCGCCAGCAGCTTTCAGGTAACCGGGGAGCTGTTTTTT.

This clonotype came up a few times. In DNA form, the CDR3 reads TGTGCCAGCAGCCAAGCGCAGGGAAGCGGCTACACCTTC. It is translated as CASSQAQGSGYTF. The chain carries TRBV3-1 and TRBJ1-2, with D tentatively TRBD1 (5 bases). The CDR3 covers 13 residues. Germline CDR1 reads LGHDT; CDR2 reads YNNKEL (reference sequence). Trimming left V 1 base short and J 8 bases short, with 11 bases between.

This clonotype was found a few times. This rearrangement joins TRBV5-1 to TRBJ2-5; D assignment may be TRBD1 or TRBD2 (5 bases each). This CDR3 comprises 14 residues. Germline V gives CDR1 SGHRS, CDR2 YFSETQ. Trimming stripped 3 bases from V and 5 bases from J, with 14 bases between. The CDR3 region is CASSYKGPGETQYF. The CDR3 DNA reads TGCGCCAGCAGCTATAAGGGGCCGGGGGAGACCCAGTACTTC.

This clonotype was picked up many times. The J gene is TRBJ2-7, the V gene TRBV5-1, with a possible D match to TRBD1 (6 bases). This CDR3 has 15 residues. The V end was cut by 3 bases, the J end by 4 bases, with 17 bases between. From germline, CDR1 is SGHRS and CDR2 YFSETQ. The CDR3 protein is CASSSYLGQLYEQYF. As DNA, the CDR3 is TGCGCCAGCAGCTCATACCTCGGACAGCTTTACGAGCAGTACTTC.

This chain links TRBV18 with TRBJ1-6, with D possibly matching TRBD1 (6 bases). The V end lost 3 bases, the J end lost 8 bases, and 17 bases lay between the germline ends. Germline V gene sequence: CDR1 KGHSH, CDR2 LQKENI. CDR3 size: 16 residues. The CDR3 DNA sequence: TGTGCCAGCTCACCCGCCAGGAGGGGGGGGGATTCACCCCTCCACTTT. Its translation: CASSPARRGGDSPLHF.

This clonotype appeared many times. The CDR3 DNA reads TGTGCCAGCAGCCCAGTGAGCTCTGGAAACACCATATATTTT. It specifies CASSPVSSGNTIYF. The chain uses TRBV7-2 and TRBJ1-3; no firm D call. The V end lost 5 bases, the J end lost 0 bases, and 8 bases lay between the germline ends. CDR1 and CDR2 (germline): SGHTA, FQGNSA. This CDR3 contains 14 residues.

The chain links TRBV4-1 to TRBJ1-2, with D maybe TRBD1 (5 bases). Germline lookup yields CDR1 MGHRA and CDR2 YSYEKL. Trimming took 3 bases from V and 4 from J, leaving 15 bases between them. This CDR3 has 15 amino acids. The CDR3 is CASSQGPLVPYGYTF. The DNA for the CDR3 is TGCGCCAGCAGCCAGGGACCCCTCGTCCCCTATGGCTACACCTTC.

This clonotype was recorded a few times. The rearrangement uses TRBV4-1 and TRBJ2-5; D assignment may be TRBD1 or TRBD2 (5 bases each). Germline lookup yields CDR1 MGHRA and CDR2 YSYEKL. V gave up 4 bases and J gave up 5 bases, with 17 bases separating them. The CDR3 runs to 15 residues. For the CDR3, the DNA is TGCGCCAGCAGCCCAGAGGACACGGGGCGGGAGACCCAGTACTTC. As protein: CASSPEDTGRETQYF.

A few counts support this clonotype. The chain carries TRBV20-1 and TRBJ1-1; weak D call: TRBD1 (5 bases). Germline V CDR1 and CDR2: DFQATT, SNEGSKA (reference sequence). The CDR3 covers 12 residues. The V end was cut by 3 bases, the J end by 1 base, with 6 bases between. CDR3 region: CSARTANTEAFF. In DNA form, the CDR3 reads TGCAGTGCTAGGACAGCGAACACTGAAGCTTTCTTT.

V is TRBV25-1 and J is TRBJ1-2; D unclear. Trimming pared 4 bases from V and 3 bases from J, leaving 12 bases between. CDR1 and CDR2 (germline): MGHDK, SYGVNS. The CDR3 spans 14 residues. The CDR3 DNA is TGTGCCAGCAGTGGGCAGGAGCGCCACTATGGCTACACCTTC. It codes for CASSGQERHYGYTF.

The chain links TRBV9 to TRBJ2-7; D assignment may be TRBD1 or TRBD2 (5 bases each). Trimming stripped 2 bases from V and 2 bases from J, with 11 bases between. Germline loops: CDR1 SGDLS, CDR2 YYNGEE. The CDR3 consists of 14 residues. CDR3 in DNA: TGTGCCAGCAGCGTGACACCGGGACCCTACGAGCAGTACTTC. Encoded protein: CASSVTPGPYEQYF.

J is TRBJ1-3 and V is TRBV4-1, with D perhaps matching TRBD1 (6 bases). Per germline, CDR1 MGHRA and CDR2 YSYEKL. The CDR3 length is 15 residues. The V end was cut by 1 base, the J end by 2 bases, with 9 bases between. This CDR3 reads CASSQGQAAGNTIYF. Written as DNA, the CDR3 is TGCGCCAGCAGCCAAGGACAGGCCGCTGGAAACACCATATATTTT.

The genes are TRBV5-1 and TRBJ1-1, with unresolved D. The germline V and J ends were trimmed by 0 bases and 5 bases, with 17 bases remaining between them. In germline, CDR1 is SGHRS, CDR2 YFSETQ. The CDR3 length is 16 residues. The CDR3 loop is CASSLDFPGVGTEAFF. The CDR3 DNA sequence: TGCGCCAGCAGCTTGGATTTCCCTGGGGTAGGGACTGAAGCTTTCTTT.

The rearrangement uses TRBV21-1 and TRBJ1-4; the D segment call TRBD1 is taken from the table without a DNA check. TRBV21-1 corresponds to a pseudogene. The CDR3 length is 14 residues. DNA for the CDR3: TGTGCCAGCAGCAACCAGGGGAGGCATGAAAAACTGTTTTTT. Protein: CASSNQGRHEKLFF.

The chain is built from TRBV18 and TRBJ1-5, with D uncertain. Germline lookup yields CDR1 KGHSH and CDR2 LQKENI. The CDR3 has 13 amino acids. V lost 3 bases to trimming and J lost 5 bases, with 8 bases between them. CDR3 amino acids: CASSPGLDQPQHF. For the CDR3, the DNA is TGTGCCAGCTCACCTGGGCTAGATCAGCCCCAGCATTTT.

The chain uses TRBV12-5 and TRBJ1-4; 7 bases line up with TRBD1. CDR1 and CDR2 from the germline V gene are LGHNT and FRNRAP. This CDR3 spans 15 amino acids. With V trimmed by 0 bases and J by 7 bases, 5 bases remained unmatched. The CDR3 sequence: CASGLVQGQPEKLFF. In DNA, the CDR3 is TGTGCTAGTGGTTTGGTACAGGGACAGCCTGAAAAACTGTTTTTT.

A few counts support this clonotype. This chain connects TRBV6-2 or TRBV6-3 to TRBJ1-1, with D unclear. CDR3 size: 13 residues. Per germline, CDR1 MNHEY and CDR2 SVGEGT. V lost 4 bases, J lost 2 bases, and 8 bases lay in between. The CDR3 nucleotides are TGTGCCAGCAGTTTTCAGGACAACACTGAAGCTTTCTTT. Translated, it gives CASSFQDNTEAFF.